These T cell receptor beta chains were read from a single sample in a study of T-cell reconstitution after alpha-beta-depleted transplantation in children. MiXCR was run by TCRdb on the PCR reads, yielding one entry per CDR3 protein. The sample consists of approximately 190,000 distinct CDR3 sequences, just under 6.5% of them appearing once. This material consisted of PBMCs, taken before TCRalphabeta/CD19-depleted stem cell transplant. The receptors shown here come from a girl under three years old with combined immunodeficiency, due to receive a stem cell transplant. CDR3s include the opening cysteine and the closing phenylalanine or tryptophan. A D gene is named only where the DNA matches it firmly. Clone size is stated in some rows and not others, as once, few, many or a class when expanded.

clone size,J gene,D gene,V gene,CDR3 DNA,CDR3 protein
many,TRBJ2-3,.,TRBV29-1,TGCAGCGGCTTATCTAGCACAGATACGCAGTATTTT,CSGLSSTDTQYF
many,TRBJ2-4,.,TRBV12-3/TRBV12-4,TGTGCCAGCGGTGTAGCCAAAAACATTCAGTACTTC,CASGVAKNIQYF
many,TRBJ1-1,TRBD1,TRBV27,TGTGCCAGCAGTATGCACAGGGGGCGGCTCACTGAAGCTTTCTTT,CASSMHRGRLTEAFF
many,TRBJ2-7,TRBD1,TRBV20-1,TGCAGTGCTGGGGACAGTCGGACGACGAAACCTCCGCAGGACTTC,CSAGDSRTTKPPQDF
.,TRBJ2-1,.,TRBV29-1,TGCAGCGTCGAGGGCGTAATGGGGCACAATGAGCAGTTCTTC,CSVEGVMGHNEQFF
many,TRBJ2-7,.,TRBV6-5,TGTGCCAGCAGGGATGGGGTACGCGAGCAGTACTTC,CASRDGVREQYF
many,TRBJ1-5,.,TRBV7-9,TGTGCCAGCAGATTAGATAATCAGCCCCAGCATTTT,CASRLDNQPQHF
.,TRBJ2-7,.,TRBV5-1,TGCGCCAGCAGCCCTTTGGCAGGGGCTTTATACGAGCAGTACTTC,CASSPLAGALYEQYF
many,TRBJ2-1,TRBD2,TRBV7-8,TGTGCCAGCAGCTTAGTCCGACTAGCGGGGGATAACAATGAGCAGTTCTTC,CASSLVRLAGDNNEQFF
many,TRBJ2-2,.,TRBV21-1,TGTGCCAGCAGATTTCCGGGGGCCGGGGAGCTGTTTTTT,CASRFPGAGELFF
many,TRBJ2-1,TRBD2,TRBV29-1,TGCAGCGTGACCTTGGGCGGGAGGCCTGGGGATGAGCAGTTCTTC,CSVTLGGRPGDEQFF
.,TRBJ2-1,TRBD2,TRBV15,TGTGCCACCAGCAGGTTGCCCCTAGGACTAGCGGGCAATGAGCAGTTCTTC,CATSRLPLGLAGNEQFF
many,TRBJ1-1,.,TRBV29-1,TGCAGCGTTGATTTTAGGGATCGAGCTTTCTTT,CSVDFRDRAFF
.,TRBJ2-2,.,TRBV4-2,TGTGCCAGCAGCCAAAGGGGGGAAGGCGGGGAGCTGTTTTTT,CASSQRGEGGELFF
many,TRBJ2-1,.,TRBV29-1,TGCAGCGTGGCCTGGGGGTACAATGAGCAGTTCTTC,CSVAWGYNEQFF
many,TRBJ1-1,.,TRBV6-2/TRBV6-3,TGTGCCAGCAGTTACCGGCGAAGGATGAACACTGAAGCTTTCTTT,CASSYRRRMNTEAFF
many,TRBJ2-3,.,TRBV7-9,TGTGCCAGCAGCTTATCTGATCGAGGCGTAAAAAGGCCAGATACGCAGTATTTT,CASSLSDRGVKRPDTQYF
many,TRBJ2-2,.,TRBV20-1,TGCAGTGCCAGAAGGCCGAACACCGGGGAGCTGTTTTTT,CSARRPNTGELFF
many,TRBJ2-5,.,TRBV12-3/TRBV12-4,TGTGCCAGCAGTTTACAGGGTGAGGAGACCCAGTACTTC,CASSLQGEETQYF
many,TRBJ2-7,TRBD1,TRBV12-3/TRBV12-4,TGTGCCAGCAGTTTTTCGTTCCAGGGGGCTTTCTCCTACGAGCAGTACTTC,CASSFSFQGAFSYEQYF
many,TRBJ2-1,.,TRBV6-5,TGTGCCAGCAGTTATGCGGACGGGGATGAGCAGTTCTTC,CASSYADGDEQFF
many,TRBJ1-3,TRBD1,TRBV15,TGTGCCACCAGCAACAGGGGGATCTCTGGAAACACCATATATTTT,CATSNRGISGNTIYF
.,TRBJ1-4,.,TRBV4-3,TGCGCCAGCAGCCAAGAACTAGGGTTTAATGAAAAACTGTTTTTT,CASSQELGFNEKLFF
many,TRBJ2-1,.,TRBV5-1,TGCGCCAGCAGCTTAGAAATCCTTCGGAATGAGCAGTTCTTC,CASSLEILRNEQFF
many,TRBJ1-1,.,TRBV29-1,TGCAGCGGGACAAAGGGTGGGAATGAAGCTTTCTTT,CSGTKGGNEAFF
few,TRBJ1-1,.,TRBV7-9,TGTGCCAGCAGCTCCGTACAGGGGAACACTGAAGCTTTCTTT,CASSSVQGNTEAFF
many,TRBJ2-1,TRBD2,TRBV28,TGTGCCAGCAGTTTATTCTTTCACCCTAGCGGGAGGGCTAACAATGAGCAGTTCTTC,CASSLFFHPSGRANNEQFF
many,TRBJ1-5,.,TRBV24-1,TGTGCCACCAGTGATTTGGGGTACGGGCAGCCCCAGCATTTT,CATSDLGYGQPQHF
many,TRBJ2-3,.,TRBV7-2,TGTGCCAGCAGCTACGGACAGTATAGCACAGATACGCAGTATTTT,CASSYGQYSTDTQYF